This entry is about one T cell receptor (beta chain). This sample stems from a study of shared clonotypes between healthy human individuals. Overall study context: Donor composition was two women and three men, aged 18 to 49.

Per sorted-subset replicate PCR, input was around 220 ng DNA, representing tens of thousands of T cell genomes. Libraries were prepared by immunoSEQ multiplex PCR; TCRdb keeps only in-frame clonotypes and omits some of them. In the table there are more than 1,200,000 clones, 98% of which are singletons. Germline lookup yields CDR1 SEHNR and CDR2 FQNEAQ (reference sequence). The CDR3 runs 17 residues. Trimming removed 7 bases from V and 0 bases from J, with 16 bases in between. This receptor was obtained from a young man in good health. Sequencing was carried out using naive CD4+ T cells sorted from blood. Subset defined: CD45RA+ positively selected. The rearrangement links TRBV7-9 to TRBJ2-6; tentative D call: TRBD2 (6 bases). CDR3 sequence (DNA): TGTGCCAGCACCTCGTCCGGGAGCCCCTCTGGGGCCAACGTCCTGACTTTC. Encoded protein: CASTSSGSPSGANVLTF.